The 2 T cell receptor beta chains listed next were all sequenced from one sample in a study of blood T cell repertoires in COVID-19. Clones were read by immunoSEQ multiplex PCR, and TCRdb kept only the in-frame ones, dropping some. The sample records 200,000 to 300,000 clones, around four fifths being singletons. The sequencing sample was made of peripheral blood. The receptors derive from a woman aged 55-75 years with active or convalescent COVID-19.

This chain uses TRBV4-2 with TRBJ2-2, with TRBD2 matching over 7 bases. CDR1 is LGHNA and CDR2 is YNFKEQ in the germline V gene. This CDR3 region has 16 residues. V gave up 1 base and J gave up 3 bases; unmatched junction bases: 5. For the CDR3, the DNA is TGTGCCAGCAGCCAAGTTGGCCTAGCGGACACCGGGGAGCTGTTTTTT. This translates into CASSQVGLADTGELFF.

The gene calls are TRBV5-1 and TRBJ1-1; TRBD1 matches at 8 bases. Trimming at V came to 0 bases and at J to 1 base, leaving 8 bases not matched to a gene. Germline-derived CDR1 and CDR2 are SGHRS and YFSETQ. The CDR3 contains 17 residues. The CDR3 DNA follows: TGCGCCAGCAGCTTGGTGTTGTCCGGGACAGGGAACACTGAAGCTTTCTTT. Protein: CASSLVLSGTGNTEAFF. Variable domain in full (rest from reference TRBV5-1 and TRBJ1-1): KAGVTQTPRYLIKTRGQQVTLSCSPISGHRSVSWYQQTPGQGLQFLFEYFSETQRNKGNFPGRFSGRQFSNSRSEMNVSTLELGDSALYLCASSLVLSGTGNTEAFFGQGTRLTVV.